This T cell receptor (beta chain) was documented in a study of T-cell reconstitution after alpha-beta-depleted transplantation in children. During its preparation, the TCRbeta library received unique molecular identifiers. TCRdb reprocessed the PCR reads via MiXCR and lists one record per CDR3 protein. The table includes hundreds of thousands of distinct CDR3 sequences, approximately 14% detected once. CDR3 length: 14 residues. Trimming pared 4 bases from V and 1 base from J, leaving 6 bases between. Germline values: CDR1 KGHDR, CDR2 SFDVKD. This clonotype was observed many times. The genes are TRBV24-1 and TRBJ2-2; unclear D gene. The receptor was derived from a girl aged 2-15 years with congenital amegakaryocytic thrombocytopenia, due to receive a stem cell transplant. Sequencing used PBMCs, obtained before TCRalphabeta/CD19-depleted stem cell transplant. The CDR3: CATSDFQNTGELFF. CDR3 DNA: TGTGCCACCAGTGACTTCCAGAACACCGGGGAGCTGTTTTTT.